This T cell receptor (beta chain) was sequenced during a study of glioma-infiltrating T cells. The CDR3 is 15 residues long. V was pared by 6 bases and J by 6 bases, with 14 bases of the junction left unmatched. Looked up from germline, CDR1 is DFQATT and CDR2 is SNEGSKA (reference sequence). As concerns this clonotype: Antigen unknown. A much larger clone lies a single base off, so this may be a read error.

Study results and limitations: Gliomas, especially low-grade, showed above-expected tissue-blood divergence; non-neoplastic patients showed below. CDR3 overlap between tissue and blood was very small.

Amplification of TCR alpha and beta CDR3 regions from RNA used iRepertoire nested multiplex PCR. For one-step reverse transcription and amplification, about 90-450 ng of tissue mRNA or PBMC total RNA was used. MiXCR was run by TCRdb on the multiplex PCR reads, yielding one entry per CDR3 protein. The sample contains 85,000 to 110,000 distinct CDR3 sequences, about 30% of which appear only once. Sequenced material: glioma tissue, nonneoplastic brain tissue, or PBMCs (not recorded which). This chain joins TRBV20-1 and TRBJ1-3, with 7 bases that match TRBD1. This clonotype was obtained from a human donor with low-grade glioma or glioblastoma, undergoing nonglioma brain surgery, or in good health (not recorded which). CDR3 sequence reads: CSADGPRDRENTIYF. The CDR3 DNA is TGCAGTGCGGACGGGCCGCGAGACAGGGAAAACACCATATATTTT.